This TCR beta chain originates from a study of shared clonotypes between healthy human individuals. Study at large: Donors consisted of two women and a few men between 18 and 49. Each donor's CD4 naive and CD4 memory cells filled three plates apiece, CD8 naive two, and CD8 memory one.

The J segment lost 0 bases and the V segment lost 1 base, leaving 4 bases of the junction unmatched. This CDR3 has 17 amino acids. Looked up from germline, CDR1 is SGHNT and CDR2 is YENEEA. Whole-study results and caveats: Among donors, the sharing of clonotypes was expected to be influenced by sequencing depth. Generally, naive subsets came out with larger estimated richness than memory subsets.

Sequenced by immunoSEQ multiplex PCR; TCRdb stores in-frame clones only, minus some. The sample records some 1 million clones, around 76% being singletons. The table lists this clone with a count of one. Its cognate antigen is unknown. This rearrangement joins TRBV11-3 to TRBJ2-1; 9 positions match TRBD2. Sequencing was done on a sample of memory CD4+ T cells sorted from blood. Subset meaning: CD45RA-negative fraction. The TCR comes from a man aged 18-30 years in good health. In DNA form, the CDR3 reads TGTGCCAGCAGCTTAGTTGGTAGCGGGGGCTCCTACAATGAGCAGTTCTTC. This sequence encodes CASSLVGSGGSYNEQFF.